Below, 6 T cell receptor beta chains from the same sample are listed, as sequenced in a study of T cells in Graves' hyperthyroidism and ophthalmopathy. It was RNA transcripts that yielded the amplified TCR beta CDR3 regions. The HTBI primer set was used in a first-round RT-PCR of the TCR CDR3. TCRdb re-derived calls from the multiplex PCR reads in MiXCR, one entry per CDR3 protein. The table shows some 350,000 distinct CDR3 sequences, with about 13% occurring only once. Sequenced: blood. These TCRs come from a woman aged 40 to 55 with Graves' ophthalmopathy.

In this sample, this clonotype turned up many times. The chain recombines TRBV7-9 with TRBJ2-7; the match to TRBD1 covers 11 bases. V trimming: 3 bases; J trimming: 4 bases; junction bases outside the gene matches: 5. The CDR3 has 15 residues. From germline, CDR1 is SEHNR and CDR2 FQNEAQ (reference sequence). The CDR3 sequence: CASSFWDRGEYEQYF. The DNA of the CDR3 is TGTGCCAGCAGCTTCTGGGACAGGGGGGAATACGAGCAGTACTTC.

Concerning this clonotype: Being one base from a much bigger clone, this may be a read error. The chain carries TRBV20-1 and TRBJ1-1; D is possibly TRBD1 (6 bases). The CDR3 loop spans 13 amino acids. CDR1 and CDR2 (germline): DFQATT, SNEGSKA (reference sequence). CDR3 nucleotides: TGCAGTGCACCGACAGGAGCGAACACTGGAGCTTTCTTT. Translation gives CSAPTGANTGAFF.

This clonotype was found many times. This chain joins TRBV7-2 and TRBJ2-7, with D unclear. CDR1 SGHTA and CDR2 FQGNSA come from the germline V gene. This CDR3 is 12 amino acids long. Between the trimmed V and J ends, which lost 2 bases and 7 bases, there was a span of 9 bases. The CDR3 coding sequence is TGTGCCAGCAGCTTACCCAAAGGAGAGCAGTACTTC. Translating it yields CASSLPKGEQYF.

This chain links TRBV28 with TRBJ2-3; TRBD2 agrees at 10 bases. Germline loops: CDR1 MDHEN, CDR2 SYDVKM. The CDR3 sequence is 15 residues long. Germline trimming cut 5 bases from V and 3 bases from J; bases unmatched to any gene: 5. CDR3 protein: CASSMLAGVTDTQYF. The CDR3 region has the DNA TGTGCCAGCAGTATGCTAGCGGGAGTGACAGATACGCAGTATTTT.

The J gene is TRBJ1-3, the V gene TRBV15; D unclear. Germline V gives CDR1 LNHNV, CDR2 YYDKDF (reference sequence). The CDR3 has 14 residues. V was cut by 3 bases and J by 0 bases, with 6 bases left in between. The CDR3 region has the DNA TGTGCCACCAGCAGCAGGATCTCTGGAAACACCATATATTTT. Amino acid sequence: CATSSRISGNTIYF.

The chain carries TRBV6-2 or TRBV6-3 and TRBJ2-5, with D tentatively TRBD1 (6 bases). This CDR3 is 14 amino acids long. Trimming took off 5 bases at V and 5 bases at J, with 15 bases between the two ends. The V gene's germline CDR1 is MNHEY and CDR2 SVGEGT. CDR3 sequence reads: CASSLLKGVETQYF. In nucleotides, the CDR3 is TGTGCCAGCAGTCTTCTAAAGGGGGTTGAGACCCAGTACTTC.